This T cell receptor beta chain was sequenced for a study of T-cell reconstitution after alpha-beta-depleted transplantation in children. General study points: About two months after transplant, alpha-beta T cells reportedly came from several hundred expanded graft clones. Once a year had passed after transplant, T-cell counts and diversity came mostly from newly produced T cells. The origin of high day-60 TCRbeta diversity in some patients lay in surviving recipient T cells and thymic progenitors.

This sample's TCRbeta library carried unique molecular identifier barcodes. TCRdb reprocessed the PCR reads via MiXCR and lists one record per CDR3 protein. The sample lists hundreds of thousands of distinct CDR3 sequences, about an eighth occurring once. CDR3 size: 14 residues. A few counts support this clonotype. Its specificity is not known. The V call is TRBV21-1, the J call TRBJ2-1. TRBV21-1 has pseudogene status. The sample in question was PBMCs, obtained before TCRalphabeta/CD19-depleted stem cell transplant. The sequence was collected from a girl aged 2 to 10 with congenital amegakaryocytic thrombocytopenia, due to receive a stem cell transplant. DNA of the CDR3: TGTGCCAGCAGCAAAGTGCCTGGCTACAATGAGCAGTTCTTC. Translation: CASSKVPGYNEQFF.